This is a list of T cell receptor beta chains from one sample in a study of T cells in Graves' hyperthyroidism and ophthalmopathy. TCRdb re-analysed the multiplex PCR reads in MiXCR, keeping a single row per CDR3 protein. This repertoire shows 700,000 or so distinct CDR3 sequences, about a sixth found once; its top ten account for around 8%. The sequenced sample was blood. The receptors come from a young man with Graves' hyperthyroidism. Each CDR3 is given with its conserved first and last residue. The order of the fields is clone size, J gene, V gene, D gene, CDR3 protein, CDR3 DNA. A D gene is named only where the DNA matches it firmly. Where a row states a size, it is once, few, many or the class of an expanded clone; other rows omit it.

size: many; J: TRBJ2-1; V: TRBV7-9; D: TRBD2; CDR3: CASSAPLAGGYNEQFF; DNA: TGTGCCAGCAGCGCACCACTAGCGGGAGGGTACAATGAGCAGTTCTTC
size: many; J: TRBJ2-5; V: TRBV2; D: .; CDR3: CASSGPRETQYF; DNA: TGTGCCAGCAGTGGCCCCCGTGAGACCCAGTACTTC
size: few; J: TRBJ2-7; V: TRBV4-1; D: .; CDR3: CASSQDAGLWTYEQYF; DNA: TGCGCCAGCAGCCAAGATGCAGGACTTTGGACCTACGAGCAGTACTTC
size: .; J: TRBJ1-1; V: TRBV2; D: .; CDR3: CASNYQGPSEAFF; DNA: TGTGCCAGCAACTACCAGGGGCCTTCTGAAGCTTTCTTT
size: many; J: TRBJ1-5; V: TRBV2; D: TRBD1; CDR3: CASREGAANQPQHF; DNA: TGTGCCAGCCGGGAGGGGGCGGCCAATCAGCCCCAGCATTTT
size: .; J: TRBJ2-7; V: TRBV29-1; D: TRBD1; CDR3: CSVPGQAVYEQYF; DNA: TGCAGCGTACCGGGACAGGCCGTCTACGAGCAGTACTTC
size: .; J: TRBJ2-5; V: TRBV20-1; D: .; CDR3: CSARVGESRETQYF; DNA: TGCAGTGCTAGAGTGGGGGAGTCTCGGGAGACCCAGTACTTC
size: many; J: TRBJ2-1; V: TRBV20-1; D: .; CDR3: CSAPPRGGKQSNEQFF; DNA: TGCAGTGCTCCCCCGAGGGGGGGTAAGCAAAGCAATGAGCAGTTCTTC
size: few; J: TRBJ2-7; V: TRBV7-9; D: .; CDR3: CASSEDTTYEQYF; DNA: TGTGCCAGCAGCGAGGACACCACCTACGAGCAGTACTTC
size: many; J: TRBJ2-5; V: TRBV20-1; D: .; CDR3: CSAKYQETQYF; DNA: TGCAGTGCTAAATACCAAGAGACCCAGTACTTC
size: few; J: TRBJ1-1; V: TRBV29-1; D: .; CDR3: CSGARGRNTEAFF; DNA: TGCAGCGGGGCTCGGGGAAGGAACACTGAAGCTTTCTTT
size: .; J: TRBJ1-2; V: TRBV11-2; D: .; CDR3: CASSDRVYGYTF; DNA: TGTGCCAGCAGCGACCGGGTCTATGGCTACACCTTC
size: few; J: TRBJ1-6; V: TRBV4-1; D: TRBD1; CDR3: CASSQETQRTGWNSPLHF; DNA: TGCGCCAGCAGCCAAGAAACCCAGCGGACAGGGTGGAATTCACCCCTCCACTTT
size: .; J: TRBJ1-5; V: TRBV24-1; D: .; CDR3: CATSDAGLQHQHF; DNA: TGTGCCACCAGTGATGCCGGTCTTCAGCACCAGCATTTT
size: .; J: TRBJ2-7; V: TRBV10-3; D: TRBD2; CDR3: CAIRLAGVNEQYF; DNA: TGTGCCATCCGGCTAGCGGGAGTCAACGAGCAGTACTTC
size: many; J: TRBJ2-4; V: TRBV20-1; D: .; CDR3: CSAHPSGRAPLAKNIQYF; DNA: TGCAGTGCCCACCCAAGCGGAAGGGCCCCGCTAGCCAAAAACATTCAGTACTTC
size: few; J: TRBJ2-7; V: TRBV28; D: TRBD1; CDR3: CASSFLGTADYEQYF; DNA: TGTGCCAGCAGTTTCCTCGGGACAGCTGACTACGAGCAGTACTTC
size: many; J: TRBJ2-3; V: TRBV6-1; D: .; CDR3: CASSEVGRGADTQYF; DNA: TGTGCCAGCAGTGAAGTTGGCAGGGGAGCAGATACGCAGTATTTT
size: .; J: TRBJ1-2; V: TRBV7-9; D: TRBD1; CDR3: CASSPTGADGYTF; DNA: TGTGCCAGCAGCCCGACAGGGGCAGATGGCTACACCTTC
size: .; J: TRBJ2-7; V: TRBV27; D: TRBD1; CDR3: CASSSQTGRLSEQYF; DNA: TGTGCCAGCAGTTCGCAGACAGGGAGACTGTCCGAGCAGTACTTC
size: few; J: TRBJ1-3; V: TRBV4-1; D: .; CDR3: CASSQGLGSGNTIYF; DNA: TGCGCCAGCAGCCAAGGATTGGGCTCTGGAAACACCATATATTTT
size: few; J: TRBJ2-5; V: TRBV3-1; D: .; CDR3: CASSQIAAETQYF; DNA: TGTGCCAGCAGCCAAATAGCTGCGGAGACCCAGTACTTC
size: many; J: TRBJ2-7; V: TRBV6-1; D: .; CDR3: CASSLSATYEQYF; DNA: TGTGCCAGCAGTTTGTCTGCTACCTACGAGCAGTACTTC
size: .; J: TRBJ1-5; V: TRBV15; D: .; CDR3: CATSSGTGGNQPQHF; DNA: TGTGCCACCAGCAGCGGGACTGGTGGCAATCAGCCCCAGCATTTT
size: many; J: TRBJ2-1; V: TRBV7-3; D: TRBD2; CDR3: CASSYTSGKYNEQFF; DNA: TGTGCCAGCAGTTATACTAGCGGGAAGTACAATGAGCAGTTCTTC
size: .; J: TRBJ2-1; V: TRBV6-1; D: .; CDR3: CASSEIWQDEQFF; DNA: TGTGCCAGCAGTGAAATATGGCAGGATGAGCAGTTCTTC
size: .; J: TRBJ2-3; V: TRBV28; D: .; CDR3: CAGRSRDFSTDTQYF; DNA: TGTGCCGGCAGGTCCCGGGATTTTAGCACAGATACGCAGTATTTT
size: many; J: TRBJ1-1; V: TRBV30; D: TRBD1; CDR3: CAGTGDTEAFF; DNA: TGTGCCGGGACAGGGGACACTGAAGCTTTCTTT
size: many; J: TRBJ2-7; V: TRBV4-1; D: .; CDR3: CASSQDGSEQYF; DNA: TGCGCCAGCAGCCAAGACGGTTCCGAGCAGTACTTC
size: many; J: TRBJ1-1; V: TRBV30; D: .; CDR3: CAWSHVLNTEAFF; DNA: TGTGCCTGGAGCCATGTATTGAACACTGAAGCTTTCTTT
size: few; J: TRBJ1-2; V: TRBV19; D: TRBD1; CDR3: CASSLRQGAGGGYTF; DNA: TGTGCCAGTAGTCTCCGCCAGGGGGCTGGAGGTGGCTACACCTTC
size: few; J: TRBJ2-7; V: TRBV29-1; D: .; CDR3: CSVVTFGVSYEQYF; DNA: TGCAGCGTTGTGACGTTTGGCGTCTCCTACGAGCAGTACTTC
size: .; J: TRBJ2-7; V: TRBV7-9; D: TRBD2; CDR3: CASSFGTSGTYSYEQYF; DNA: TGTGCCAGCAGCTTCGGGACTAGCGGGACTTACTCCTACGAGCAGTACTTC
size: many; J: TRBJ2-3; V: TRBV6-5; D: TRBD2; CDR3: CASSYSGGVLDTQYF; DNA: TGTGCCAGCAGTTACTCGGGGGGGGTCCTAGATACGCAGTATTTT
size: .; J: TRBJ2-1; V: TRBV5-6; D: .; CDR3: CASSMDGNNEQFF; DNA: TGTGCCAGCAGCATGGACGGAAACAATGAGCAGTTCTTC
size: once; J: TRBJ2-2; V: TRBV2; D: TRBD2; CDR3: CASTGLAGGANTGELFF; DNA: TGTGCCAGCACCGGACTAGCGGGAGGCGCGAACACCGGGGAGCTGTTTTTT
size: .; J: TRBJ2-1; V: TRBV7-2; D: .; CDR3: CASSPTRTSNEQFF; DNA: TGTGCCAGCAGCCCCACGAGGACCAGCAATGAGCAGTTCTTC
size: many; J: TRBJ2-7; V: TRBV7-2; D: TRBD1; CDR3: CASSYDRGKIYEQYF; DNA: TGTGCCAGCAGCTACGACAGGGGGAAAATCTACGAGCAGTACTTC
size: .; J: TRBJ2-7; V: TRBV7-2; D: TRBD1; CDR3: CASSLQGAGWTYEQYF; DNA: TGTGCCAGCAGCTTACAGGGGGCGGGCTGGACTTACGAGCAGTACTTC
size: .; J: TRBJ2-3; V: TRBV7-3; D: .; CDR3: CASSWGRGTDTQYF; DNA: TGTGCCAGCAGCTGGGGGAGAGGCACAGATACGCAGTATTTT
size: .; J: TRBJ2-7; V: TRBV4-2; D: TRBD2; CDR3: CASSQGSGGSYEQYF; DNA: TGTGCCAGCAGCCAAGGTTCGGGAGGGTCCTACGAGCAGTACTTC
size: many; J: TRBJ2-1; V: TRBV7-2; D: .; CDR3: CASSFDRNYNEQFF; DNA: TGTGCCAGCAGCTTTGACAGAAACTACAATGAGCAGTTCTTC
size: many; J: TRBJ2-7; V: TRBV7-6; D: TRBD1; CDR3: CASSLSGTGPYEQYF; DNA: TGTGCCAGCAGCTTATCGGGGACAGGGCCCTACGAGCAGTACTTC
size: .; J: TRBJ2-5; V: TRBV3-1; D: .; CDR3: CASSLKGVFQETQYF; DNA: TGTGCCAGCAGCCTAAAGGGAGTGTTCCAAGAGACCCAGTACTTC
size: many; J: TRBJ2-7; V: TRBV27; D: .; CDR3: CASSSSTKSYEQYF; DNA: TGTGCCAGCTCCAGTTCCACTAAATCCTACGAGCAGTACTTC
size: many; J: TRBJ2-7; V: TRBV20-1; D: TRBD2; CDR3: CSAKGLVYEQYF; DNA: TGCAGTGCTAAGGGACTAGTCTACGAGCAGTACTTC
size: many; J: TRBJ2-1; V: TRBV7-9; D: TRBD1; CDR3: CASSYPGQGANEQFF; DNA: TGTGCCAGCAGCTATCCGGGACAGGGGGCAAATGAGCAGTTCTTC
size: .; J: TRBJ2-2; V: TRBV10-3; D: .; CDR3: CAISVTGTGELFF; DNA: TGTGCCATCAGTGTCACAGGGACCGGGGAGCTGTTTTTT
size: many; J: TRBJ2-1; V: TRBV28; D: .; CDR3: CASSPLDGSSYNEQFF; DNA: TGTGCCAGCAGTCCCCTAGATGGGAGCTCCTACAATGAGCAGTTCTTC
size: many; J: TRBJ2-7; V: TRBV12-3/TRBV12-4; D: .; CDR3: CASRLGSYEQYF; DNA: TGTGCCAGCAGACTAGGCTCCTACGAGCAGTACTTC
size: many; J: TRBJ2-7; V: TRBV20-1; D: TRBD2; CDR3: CSAMGLAGTPEGEQYF; DNA: TGCAGTGCTATGGGACTAGCGGGCACCCCAGAGGGCGAGCAGTACTTC
size: once; J: TRBJ1-4; V: TRBV7-9; D: .; CDR3: CASSQQGTTNEKLFF; DNA: TGTGCCAGCAGCCAACAGGGCACAACTAATGAAAAACTGTTTTTT